Listed below are T cell receptor beta chains from one sample, sequenced in a study of shared clonotypes between healthy human individuals. The assay was immunoSEQ multiplex PCR, and TCRdb's table has in-frame clones only and misses some. The data show fewer than 350,000 clones, over 75% seen once. Sequenced input: memory CD8+ T cells sorted from blood. Receptors were obtained from a man younger than 30 in good health. The CDR3 runs from the conserved cysteine through the conserved F or W. A D gene is named only where the DNA matches it firmly. Rows give clone size only sometimes, using once, few, many, or a class for an expanded clone.

>once|TRBJ2-7|TRBV10-3|TRBD2|15
TGTGCCATCAGTGAGGCAGCGGGAAGAACCTACGAGCAGTACTTC
CAISEAAGRTYEQYF
>-|TRBJ2-7|TRBV7-8|-|13
TGTGCCAGCAGCCCCTTTCCCCACTACGAGCAGTACTTC
CASSPFPHYEQYF
>-|TRBJ2-7|TRBV7-9|-|14
TGTGCCAGCAGCTTTCCACTAGCCGGGTACGAGCAGTACTTC
CASSFPLAGYEQYF
>-|TRBJ2-7|TRBV12-5|-|20
TGTGCTAGTGGCCCGACTTGGATCTCCCTTGTTGGGACGGATCCCTACGAGCAGTACTTC
CASGPTWISLVGTDPYEQYF
>-|TRBJ2-7|TRBV5-4|-|13
TGTGCCAGCAGCTTTGGGGGGATCTACGAGCAGTACTTC
CASSFGGIYEQYF
>once|TRBJ2-3|TRBV6-1|-|15
TGTGCCAGCTCTTCGGTCGGGGCAAGCACAGATACGCAGTATTTT
CASSSVGASTDTQYF
>many|TRBJ2-3|TRBV6-4|TRBD2|15
TGTGCCAGCAGTCGGACTAGCGGGGGCACAGATACGCAGTATTTT
CASSRTSGGTDTQYF
>-|TRBJ2-7|TRBV27|TRBD2|13
TGTGCCCCAGCGGCCGCCGGGAGGGACGAGCAGTACTTC
CAPAAAGRDEQYF
>-|TRBJ2-7|TRBV4-3|-|17
TGCGCCAGCAGCCAAGAACTCGGACAGCGGATCTCCTACGAGCAGTACTTC
CASSQELGQRISYEQYF
>-|TRBJ2-3|TRBV30|-|14
TGTGCCTGGAGCCTAGGGGTTAGCACAGATACGCAGTATTTT
CAWSLGVSTDTQYF
>-|TRBJ1-5|TRBV11-2|-|17
TGTGCCAGCAGCTTAGGGATTAGGGGGTATAGCAATCAGCCCCAGCATTTT
CASSLGIRGYSNQPQHF
>-|TRBJ1-3|TRBV5-1|-|16
TGCGCCAGCAGCTTGGGCCATACTAATTCTGGAAACACCATATATTTT
CASSLGHTNSGNTIYF
>-|TRBJ2-7|TRBV5-1|-|15
TGCGCCAGCAGCTCTGCCCCAGGGGATCGCTACGAGCAGTACTTC
CASSSAPGDRYEQYF
>-|TRBJ2-5|TRBV25-1|-|14
TGTGCCAGCAGTGAATATAATCTGCAAGAGACCCAGTACTTC
CASSEYNLQETQYF
>-|TRBJ2-5|TRBV11-2|-|14
TGTGCCAGCAGCTTACGAGGCAACCAAGAGACCCAGTACTTC
CASSLRGNQETQYF
>-|TRBJ2-5|TRBV4-1|-|16
TGCGCCAGCAGCCAACATCCTACTAGGTACCAAGAGACCCAGTACTTC
CASSQHPTRYQETQYF
>-|TRBJ2-5|TRBV30|-|14
TGTGCCTGGAGTTGGGTCCGGGGCGGGGAGACCCAGTACTTC
CAWSWVRGGETQYF
>-|TRBJ2-3|TRBV28|TRBD1|13
TGTGCCAGCAGTTTGGGACAGCACGATACGCAGTATTTT
CASSLGQHDTQYF
>-|TRBJ2-4|TRBV10-1|-|18
TGCGCCAGCAGTGAGTCGCAGGCTCGGAGCTTAGCCAAAAACATTCAGTACTTC
CASSESQARSLAKNIQYF
>once|TRBJ2-7|TRBV4-1|-|15
TGCGCCAGCAGCCAAGAAGACACAGGGTACTACGAGCAGTACTTC
CASSQEDTGYYEQYF